What follows are 12 T cell receptor beta chains derived from one specimen sequenced in a study of T cell responses to AZD1222 COVID-19 vaccine (dated by TCRdb to 2020 to 2023). Explained via the paper, the time point label denotes: baseline before first vaccination. Library generation was performed with the immunoSEQ multiplex PCR assay. What TCRdb holds here is the immuneACCESS table cut down to in-frame rearrangements. Part of the clones is not present; checked against another copy, under half of the missing clones reflect an unresolved V gene, and the others are unexplained. The sample profile shows 70,000 or so clones; more than 70% of them were found once. The ten largest clonotypes hold 9% to 13% of the sample. The sequences come from peripheral blood, collected on day 0 of AZD1222 vaccination. These receptors were obtained from an adult in good health.

V usage is TRBV2 and J usage is TRBJ1-2, with TRBD1 identical over 7 bases. The ends lost 6 bases at V and 2 bases at J; junction bases unmatched: 3. The CDR3 totals 13 residues. Germline V gene data show CDR1 as SNHLY and CDR2 as FYNNEI. CDR3 sequence: CASSETGNYGYTF. The CDR3 nucleotides are TGTGCCAGCAGCGAGACAGGGAACTATGGCTACACCTTC. The full variable domain, its missing parts supplied by reference TRBV2 and TRBJ1-2, is EPEVTQTPSHQVTQMGQEVILRCVPISNHLYFYWYRQILGQKVEFLVSFYNNEISEKSEIFDDQFSVERPDGSNFTLKIRSTKLEDSAMYFCASSETGNYGYTFGSGTRLTVV.

V gene TRBV6-5 combines with J gene TRBJ1-2; 9 positions agree with TRBD1. CDR3 size: 14 residues. Germline V gene sequence: CDR1 MNHEY, CDR2 SVGAGI. Trimming took 7 bases from V and 5 from J; bases not matched to a gene: 8. CDR3 DNA: TGTGCCAGCACTAGGTCCGGGACAGGGTATGGCTACACCTTC. It yields the protein CASTRSGTGYGYTF.

V is TRBV24-1 and J is TRBJ1-2; a possible D gene is TRBD1 (6 bases). Trimming left V 3 bases short and J 8 bases short, with 12 bases between. The CDR3 runs 13 residues. Germline assignment: CDR1 KGHDR and CDR2 SFDVKD. CDR3 protein: CATSDQDSKGYTF. Here the CDR3 DNA reads TGTGCCACCAGTGATCAGGACAGTAAGGGCTACACCTTC.

The rearrangement links TRBV2 to TRBJ2-3; 8 nucleotides match TRBD1. V was clipped by 4 bases and J by 4 bases; unmatched bases: 7. The CDR3 consists of 15 residues. Looked up from germline, CDR1 is SNHLY and CDR2 is FYNNEI. The CDR3 DNA reads TGTGCCAGCAGTGTGGACAGGGTGTTTTCAGATACGCAGTATTTT. Protein: CASSVDRVFSDTQYF.

In DNA form, the CDR3 reads TGCAGCGTTGCTCCCACCTATAATTCACCCCTCCACTTT. Amino acid sequence: CSVAPTYNSPLHF. The gene calls are TRBV29-1 and TRBJ1-6, with unresolved D. The V and J ends lost 4 bases and 2 bases respectively, with 6 bases between them. The germline V gene has CDR1 SQVTM and CDR2 ANQGSEA. The CDR3 contains 13 residues.

This clone was observed a handful of times. The gene calls are TRBV10-3 and TRBJ2-7; 12 bases are a match to TRBD1. Germline V gives CDR1 ENHRY, CDR2 SYGVKD. With V trimmed by 5 bases and J by 5 bases, 7 bases remained unmatched. This CDR3 is 15 amino acids long. CDR3 DNA sequence: TGTGCCATCAGTCCACCGGGACAGGGGGCCCACGAGCAGTACTTC. Protein sequence: CAISPPGQGAHEQYF.

The CDR3 coding sequence is TGTGCCAGCATGGCAGGAGGCGGTCCCTACGAGCAGTACTTC. Translating gives CASMAGGGPYEQYF. This rearrangement joins TRBV2 to TRBJ2-7; tentative D call: TRBD2 (5 bases). Per the germline V gene, CDR1 is SNHLY and CDR2 is FYNNEI. There are 14 residues in the CDR3. The V end was cut by 7 bases, the J end by 2 bases, with 15 bases between.

The chain joins TRBV9 to TRBJ2-5, with no clear D. The CDR3 loop spans 13 amino acids. Trimming left V 0 bases short and J 5 bases short, with 8 bases between. Germline assignment: CDR1 SGDLS and CDR2 YYNGEE. The CDR3 region has the DNA TGTGCCAGCAGCGTAGTAGGGCTGGAGACCCAGTACTTC. Translated, it gives CASSVVGLETQYF.

The chain combines TRBV6-6 with TRBJ2-5, with a possible D match to TRBD2 (6 bases). V was clipped by 3 bases and J by 3 bases, with 8 bases between them. The CDR3 contains 13 residues. Germline V gene lookup returns CDR1 MNHNY and CDR2 SVGAGI (reference sequence). The CDR3 DNA sequence: TGTGCCAGCAGTTATTGGGGGGAAGAGACCCAGTACTTC. It specifies CASSYWGEETQYF.

The chain combines TRBV9 with TRBJ1-6; D not resolved. Between the trimmed V and J ends, which lost 0 bases and 6 bases, there was a span of 22 bases. Germline CDR1 and CDR2: SGDLS and YYNGEE. The CDR3 is 19 residues long. The CDR3 spells CASSVGATSSSIGNSPLHF. Written as DNA, the CDR3 is TGTGCCAGCAGCGTAGGCGCGACATCCTCCTCAATCGGTAATTCACCCCTCCACTTT.

The rearrangement uses TRBV5-1 and TRBJ1-5; weak D call: TRBD1 (6 bases). The CDR3 runs 14 residues. Germline V lookup: CDR1 SGHRS, CDR2 YFSETQ. Trimming removed 2 bases at V and 3 bases at J, with 9 bases between. The CDR3 nucleotides are TGCGCCAGCAGCTTACAGGGATCCAATCAGCCCCAGCATTTT. Protein: CASSLQGSNQPQHF.

This sequence joins TRBV2 and TRBJ2-7; D might be TRBD1 (6 bases). V was trimmed by 5 bases and J by 0 bases, leaving 14 bases between them. The CDR3 loop spans 15 amino acids. CDR1 is SNHLY, CDR2 FYNNEI, per germline. In DNA, the CDR3 is TGTGCCAGCAGTTCTGGGGGCTCTCGCTCCTACGAGCAGTACTTC. Amino acid sequence: CASSSGGSRSYEQYF.